Listed below are T cell receptor beta chains from one sample, sequenced in a study of cytomegalovirus exposure and HLA in healthy donors. Some clones are missing from TCRdb's copy, which holds only in-frame ones; the method was immunoSEQ multiplex PCR. In the table there are some 160,000 clones, around 80% of which are singletons. Sequenced: PBMCs. The source of these receptors is a middle-aged woman in good health and CMV-seronegative. CDR3s include the opening cysteine and the closing phenylalanine or tryptophan. Fields, in order: D gene, V gene, clone size, J gene, CDR3 protein, CDR3 DNA. The D gene is left open where the match is weak. Only part of the rows carry a size: once, few, many, or a class if the clone is expanded.

-	TRBV7-9	-	TRBJ1-1	CSSRSDRINTEAFF	TGTTCCAGCAGATCTGACAGGATAAACACTGAAGCTTTCTTT
TRBD1	TRBV2	-	TRBJ2-7	CASSDGTGGPSYEQYF	TGTGCCAGCAGTGACGGGACAGGGGGCCCCTCCTACGAGCAGTACTTC
-	TRBV6-5	once	TRBJ1-1	CASIDHNGRHAFF	TGTGCCAGCATCGACCACAACGGCAGGCATGCTTTCTTT
TRBD2	TRBV9	-	TRBJ2-1	CASSAPGLAGGKFF	TGTGCCAGCAGCGCGCCGGGACTAGCGGGGGGGAAGTTCTTC
TRBD1	TRBV7-9	-	TRBJ2-7	CASSPLGQGGYEQYF	TGTGCCAGCAGCCCCCTGGGACAGGGTGGCTACGAGCAGTACTTC
-	TRBV5-4	-	TRBJ1-4	CASSPKGQGDEKLFF	TGTGCCAGCAGCCCGAAGGGACAAGGGGATGAAAAACTGTTTTTT
-	TRBV19	-	TRBJ1-4	CASSPDSQREKLFF	TGTGCCAGTAGTCCCGACAGCCAAAGGGAAAAACTGTTTTTT
-	TRBV7-2	-	TRBJ2-7	CASSLSPRGRSSYEQYF	TGTGCCAGCAGCTTATCCCCTCGGGGAAGGAGCTCCTACGAGCAGTACTTC
-	TRBV6-6	-	TRBJ2-1	CASSTSGYNEQFF	TGTGCCAGCAGTACCTCAGGGTACAATGAGCAGTTCTTC
-	TRBV5-1	-	TRBJ1-4	CASSLGILEGEKLFF	TGCGCCAGCAGCTTGGGAATACTGGAGGGGGAAAAACTGTTTTTT
TRBD1	TRBV10-2	-	TRBJ2-3	CASSGGTGGNTDTQYF	TGCGCCAGCAGTGGGGGGACAGGGGGTAACACAGATACGCAGTATTTT
-	TRBV7-3	-	TRBJ2-2	CASSPTGGTGELFF	TGTGCCAGCAGTCCGACAGGAGGAACCGGGGAGCTGTTTTTT
-	TRBV7-3	-	TRBJ2-2	CATREGGAGELFF	TGTGCCACCCGGGAAGGGGGTGCCGGGGAGCTGTTTTTT
-	TRBV29-1	-	TRBJ2-3	CSVAFGMDTQYF	TGCAGCGTTGCTTTCGGGATGGATACGCAGTATTTT
TRBD1	TRBV5-8	-	TRBJ1-2	CASSWTGPPNYGYTF	TGTGCCAGCAGCTGGACAGGCCCCCCTAACTATGGCTACACCTTC
-	TRBV4-1	-	TRBJ2-7	CASSQEAGSYEQYF	TGCGCCAGCAGCCAAGAGGCGGGCTCCTACGAGCAGTACTTC
TRBD1	TRBV29-1	-	TRBJ2-3	CSVLGQGSTDTQYF	TGCAGCGTCCTCGGACAGGGCTCCACAGATACGCAGTATTTT
-	TRBV9	-	TRBJ2-1	CASSLVGGAYNEQFF	TGTGCCAGCAGCTTAGTGGGGGGAGCCTACAATGAGCAGTTCTTC
TRBD1	TRBV11-2	-	TRBJ1-4	CASSAGTATNEKLFF	TGTGCCAGCAGCGCCGGGACAGCAACTAATGAAAAACTGTTTTTT
-	TRBV7-9	-	TRBJ2-1	CASSLTGLGQFF	TGTGCCAGCAGCCTAACGGGGTTAGGGCAGTTCTTC
TRBD1	TRBV5-1	few	TRBJ2-1	CASSLQGYNEQFF	TGCGCCAGCAGCCTACAGGGGTACAATGAGCAGTTCTTC
TRBD1	TRBV7-9	-	TRBJ2-5	CASSSTWTGKETQYF	TGTGCCAGCAGCTCTACCTGGACAGGGAAAGAGACCCAGTACTTC
-	TRBV27	-	TRBJ1-6	CASSLNVRRHNSPLHF	TGTGCCAGCAGTTTAAATGTAAGGAGGCACAATTCACCCCTCCACTTT